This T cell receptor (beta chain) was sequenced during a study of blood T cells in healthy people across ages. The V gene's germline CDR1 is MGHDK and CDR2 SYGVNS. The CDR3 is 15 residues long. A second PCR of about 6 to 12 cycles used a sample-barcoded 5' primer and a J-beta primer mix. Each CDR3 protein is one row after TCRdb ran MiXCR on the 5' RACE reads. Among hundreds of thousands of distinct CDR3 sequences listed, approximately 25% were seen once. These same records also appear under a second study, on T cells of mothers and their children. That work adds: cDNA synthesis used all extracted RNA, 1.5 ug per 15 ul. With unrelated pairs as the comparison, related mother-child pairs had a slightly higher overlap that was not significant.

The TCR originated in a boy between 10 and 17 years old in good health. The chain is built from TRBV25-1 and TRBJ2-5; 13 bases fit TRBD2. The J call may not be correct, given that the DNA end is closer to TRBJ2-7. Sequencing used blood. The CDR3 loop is CASSAWTSGSYEQYF. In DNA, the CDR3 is TGTGCCAGCAGTGCATGGACTAGCGGGAGCTACGAGCAGTACTTC.